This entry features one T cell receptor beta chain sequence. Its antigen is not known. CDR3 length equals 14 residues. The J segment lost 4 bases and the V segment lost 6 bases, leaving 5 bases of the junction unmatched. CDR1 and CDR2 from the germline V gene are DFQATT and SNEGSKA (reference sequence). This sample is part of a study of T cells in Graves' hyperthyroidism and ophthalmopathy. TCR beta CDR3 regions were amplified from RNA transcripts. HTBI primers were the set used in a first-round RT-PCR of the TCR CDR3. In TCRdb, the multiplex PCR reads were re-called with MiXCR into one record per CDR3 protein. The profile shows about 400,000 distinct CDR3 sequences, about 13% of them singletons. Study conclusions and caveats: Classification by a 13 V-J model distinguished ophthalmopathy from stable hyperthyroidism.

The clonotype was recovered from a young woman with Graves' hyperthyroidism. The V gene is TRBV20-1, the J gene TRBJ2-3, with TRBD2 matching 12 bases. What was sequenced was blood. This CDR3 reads CSALGLAGSDTQYF. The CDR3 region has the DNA TGCAGTGCCCTGGGACTAGCGGGCTCAGATACGCAGTATTTT.